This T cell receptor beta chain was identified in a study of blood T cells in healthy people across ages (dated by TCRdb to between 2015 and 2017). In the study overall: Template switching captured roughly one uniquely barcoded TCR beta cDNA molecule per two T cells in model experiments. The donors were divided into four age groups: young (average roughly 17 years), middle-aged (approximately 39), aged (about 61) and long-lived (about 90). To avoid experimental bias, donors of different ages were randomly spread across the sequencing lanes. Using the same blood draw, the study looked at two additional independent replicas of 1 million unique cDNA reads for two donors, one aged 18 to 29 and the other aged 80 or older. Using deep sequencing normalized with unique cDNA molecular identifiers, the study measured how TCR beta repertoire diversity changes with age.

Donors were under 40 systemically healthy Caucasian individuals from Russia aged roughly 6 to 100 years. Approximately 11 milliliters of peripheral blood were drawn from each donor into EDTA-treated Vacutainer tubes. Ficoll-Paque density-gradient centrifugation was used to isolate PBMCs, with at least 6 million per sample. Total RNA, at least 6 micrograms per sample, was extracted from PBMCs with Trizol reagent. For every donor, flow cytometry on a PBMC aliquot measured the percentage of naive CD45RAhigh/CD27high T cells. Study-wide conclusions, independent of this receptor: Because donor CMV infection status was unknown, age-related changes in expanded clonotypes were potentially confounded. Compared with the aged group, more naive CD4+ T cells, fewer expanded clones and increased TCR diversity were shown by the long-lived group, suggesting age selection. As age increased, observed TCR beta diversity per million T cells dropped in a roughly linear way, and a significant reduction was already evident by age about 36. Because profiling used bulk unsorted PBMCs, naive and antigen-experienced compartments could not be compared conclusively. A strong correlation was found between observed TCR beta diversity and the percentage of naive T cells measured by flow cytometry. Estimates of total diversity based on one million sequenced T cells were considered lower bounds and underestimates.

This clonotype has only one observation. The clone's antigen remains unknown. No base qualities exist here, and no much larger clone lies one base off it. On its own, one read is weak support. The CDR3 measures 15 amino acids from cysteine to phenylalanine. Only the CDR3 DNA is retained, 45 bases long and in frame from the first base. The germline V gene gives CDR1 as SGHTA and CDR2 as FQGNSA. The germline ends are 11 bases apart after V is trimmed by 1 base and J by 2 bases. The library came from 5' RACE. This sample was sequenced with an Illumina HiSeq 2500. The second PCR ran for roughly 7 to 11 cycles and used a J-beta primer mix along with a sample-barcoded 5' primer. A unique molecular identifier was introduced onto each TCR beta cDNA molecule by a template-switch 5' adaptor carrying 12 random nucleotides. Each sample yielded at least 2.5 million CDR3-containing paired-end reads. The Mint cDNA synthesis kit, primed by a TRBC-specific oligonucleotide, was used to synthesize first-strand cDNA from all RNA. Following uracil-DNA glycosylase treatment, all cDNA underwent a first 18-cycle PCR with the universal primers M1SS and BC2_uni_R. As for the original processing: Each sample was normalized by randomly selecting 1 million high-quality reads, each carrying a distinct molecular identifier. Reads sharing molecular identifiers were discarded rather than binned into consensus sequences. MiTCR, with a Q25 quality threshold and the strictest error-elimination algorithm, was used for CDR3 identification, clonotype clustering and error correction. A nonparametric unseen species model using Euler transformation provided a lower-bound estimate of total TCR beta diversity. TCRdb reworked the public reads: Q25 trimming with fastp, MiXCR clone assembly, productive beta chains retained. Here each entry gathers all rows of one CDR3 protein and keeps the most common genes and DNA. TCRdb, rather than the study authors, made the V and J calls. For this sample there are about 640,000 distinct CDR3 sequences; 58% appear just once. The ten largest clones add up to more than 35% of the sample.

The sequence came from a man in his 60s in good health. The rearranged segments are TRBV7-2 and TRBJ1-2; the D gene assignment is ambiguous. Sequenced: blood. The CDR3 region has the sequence CASSLGPNLNYGYTF. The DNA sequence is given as TGTGCCAGCAGCTTAGGCCCGAATCTGAACTATGGCTACACCTTC.